This TCR beta chain was recorded in a study of blood T cells in healthy people across ages. Study results and caveats: TCR beta diversity, measured per million T cells, fell in a roughly linear way with age. PBMCs left unsorted prevented a conclusive naive versus antigen-experienced comparison.

Researchers collected about 9.1 milliliters of peripheral blood from every single donor. Through a sample-barcoded 5' primer and a J-beta primer mix, a second PCR was run for roughly 7 to 11 cycles. TCRdb called the 5' RACE reads again in MiXCR, with one record for every CDR3 protein. The data contain approximately 900,000 distinct CDR3 sequences, around 48% of them singletons. As to this clonotype: Antigen unknown.

Material: blood. The sequence came from a man aged 30 to 39 in good health.

CDR3 loop: CSVLDEASYEQYF. The CDR3 DNA is TGCAGCGTTCTGGACGAGGCGTCCTACGAGCAGTACTTC. The V and J genes are TRBV29-1 and TRBJ2-5; D remains ambiguous. The better agreement between TRBJ2-7 and the DNA end casts doubt on the J call. The germline V gene encodes CDR1 SQVTM and CDR2 ANQGSEA. The CDR3 is 13 amino acids.